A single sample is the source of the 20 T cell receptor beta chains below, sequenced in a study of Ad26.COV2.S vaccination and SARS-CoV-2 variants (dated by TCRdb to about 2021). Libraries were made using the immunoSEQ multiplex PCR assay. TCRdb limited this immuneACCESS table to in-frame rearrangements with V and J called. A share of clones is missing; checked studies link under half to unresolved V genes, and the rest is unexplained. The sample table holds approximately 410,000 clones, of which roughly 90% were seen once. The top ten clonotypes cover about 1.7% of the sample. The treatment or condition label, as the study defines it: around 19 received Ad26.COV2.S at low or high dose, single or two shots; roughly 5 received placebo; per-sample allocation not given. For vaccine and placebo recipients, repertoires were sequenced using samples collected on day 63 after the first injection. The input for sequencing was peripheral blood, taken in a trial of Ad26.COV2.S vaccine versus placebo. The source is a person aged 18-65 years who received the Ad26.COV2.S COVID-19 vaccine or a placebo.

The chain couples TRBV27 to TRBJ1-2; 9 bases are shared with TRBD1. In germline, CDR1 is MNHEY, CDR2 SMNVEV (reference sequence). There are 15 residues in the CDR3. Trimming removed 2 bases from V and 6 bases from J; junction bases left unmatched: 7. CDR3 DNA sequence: TGTGCCAGCAGTTTAGGGACAGGGACGAAGGATGGCTACACCTTC. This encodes CASSLGTGTKDGYTF.

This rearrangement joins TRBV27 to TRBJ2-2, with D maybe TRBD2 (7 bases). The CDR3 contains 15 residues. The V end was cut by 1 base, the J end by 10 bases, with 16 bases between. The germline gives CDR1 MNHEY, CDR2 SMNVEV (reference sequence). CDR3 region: CASSLWGGLLEELFF. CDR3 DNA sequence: TGTGCCAGCAGTTTATGGGGGGGCCTTCTCGAGGAGCTGTTTTTT.

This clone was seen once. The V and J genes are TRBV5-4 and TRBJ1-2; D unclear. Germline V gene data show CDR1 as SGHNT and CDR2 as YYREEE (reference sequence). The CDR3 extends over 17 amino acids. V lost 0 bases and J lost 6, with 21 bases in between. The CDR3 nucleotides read TGTGCCAGCAGCTTGGGGGCTTCCCGAAACAGTCTAGATGGCTACACCTTC. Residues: CASSLGASRNSLDGYTF.

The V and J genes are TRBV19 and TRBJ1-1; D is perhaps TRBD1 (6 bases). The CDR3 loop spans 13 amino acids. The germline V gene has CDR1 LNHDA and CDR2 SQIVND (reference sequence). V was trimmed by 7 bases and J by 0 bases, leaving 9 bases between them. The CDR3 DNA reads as TGTGCCAGTACCGAGGGGGTGAACACTGAAGCTTTCTTT. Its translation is CASTEGVNTEAFF.

As DNA, the CDR3 is TGTGCCAGCAGCCGAGGACAGGACTCCTATGGCTACACCTTC. Encoded protein: CASSRGQDSYGYTF. This chain connects TRBV7-9 to TRBJ1-2; 7 bases agree with TRBD1. The junction had 7 bases not matched to a gene; V was cut back by 5 bases and J by 4 bases. The CDR3 is made up of 14 amino acids. Germline CDR1 and CDR2: SEHNR and FQNEAQ (reference sequence). The full variable domain, with the rest looked up from reference TRBV7-9 and TRBJ1-2, is DTGVSQNPRHKITKRGQNVTFRCDPISEHNRLYWYRQTLGQGPEFLTYFQNEAQLEKSRLLSDRFSAERPKGSFSTLEIQRTEQGDSAMYLCASSRGQDSYGYTFGSGTRLTVV.

The CDR3 sequence: CASSFRTTGNYGYTF. In DNA form, the CDR3 reads TGTGCCAGCAGTTTCCGCACGACAGGGAACTATGGCTACACCTTC. The V call is TRBV6-6, the J call TRBJ1-2, with 7 bases fitting TRBD1. CDR1 and CDR2 (germline): MNHNY, SVGAGI (reference sequence). The CDR3 length is 15 residues. Trimming cost V 4 bases and J 2 bases; bases outside gene matches: 7.

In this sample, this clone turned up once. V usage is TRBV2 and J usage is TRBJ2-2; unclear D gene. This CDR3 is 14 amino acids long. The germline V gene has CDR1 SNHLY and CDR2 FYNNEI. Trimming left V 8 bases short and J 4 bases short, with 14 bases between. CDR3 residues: CASHGEAVTGELFF. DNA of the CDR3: TGTGCCAGCCACGGTGAGGCGGTCACCGGGGAGCTGTTTTTT.

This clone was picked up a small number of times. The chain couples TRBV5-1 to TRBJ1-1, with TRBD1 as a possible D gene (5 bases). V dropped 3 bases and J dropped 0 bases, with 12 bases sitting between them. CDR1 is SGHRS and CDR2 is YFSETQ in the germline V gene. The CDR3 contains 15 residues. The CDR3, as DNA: TGCGCCAGCAGCTCTCCCGGGGGTATGAACACTGAAGCTTTCTTT. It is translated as CASSSPGGMNTEAFF.

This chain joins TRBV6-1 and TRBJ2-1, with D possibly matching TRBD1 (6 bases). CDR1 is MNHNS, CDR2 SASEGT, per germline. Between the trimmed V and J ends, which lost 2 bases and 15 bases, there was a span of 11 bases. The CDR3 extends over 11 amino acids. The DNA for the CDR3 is TGTGCCAGCAGTGAAAACAGGGTAGGGTTCTTC. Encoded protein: CASSENRVGFF.

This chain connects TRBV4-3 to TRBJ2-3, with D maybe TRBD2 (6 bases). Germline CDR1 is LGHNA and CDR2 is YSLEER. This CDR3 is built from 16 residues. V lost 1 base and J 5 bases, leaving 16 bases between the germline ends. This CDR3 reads CASSQVLATYGDTQYF. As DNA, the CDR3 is TGCGCCAGCAGCCAAGTACTAGCCACGTACGGAGATACGCAGTATTTT.

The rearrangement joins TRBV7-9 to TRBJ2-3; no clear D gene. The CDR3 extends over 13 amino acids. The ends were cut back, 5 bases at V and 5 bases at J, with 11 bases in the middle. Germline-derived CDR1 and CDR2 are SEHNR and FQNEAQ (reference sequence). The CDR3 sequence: CASSLGWGDTQYF. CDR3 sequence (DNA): TGTGCCAGCAGCCTAGGGTGGGGAGATACGCAGTATTTT.

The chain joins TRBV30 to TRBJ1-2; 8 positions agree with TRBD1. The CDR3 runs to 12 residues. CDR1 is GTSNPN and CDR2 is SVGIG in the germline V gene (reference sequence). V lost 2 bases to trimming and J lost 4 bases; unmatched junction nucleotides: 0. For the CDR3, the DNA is TGTGCCTGGAGTACAGGGGGCTATGGCTACACCTTC. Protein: CAWSTGGYGYTF.

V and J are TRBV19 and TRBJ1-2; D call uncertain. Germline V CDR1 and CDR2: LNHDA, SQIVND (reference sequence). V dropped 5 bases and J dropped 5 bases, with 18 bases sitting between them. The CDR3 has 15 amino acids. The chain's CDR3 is CASSSLTAGTYGYTF. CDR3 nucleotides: TGTGCCAGTAGTTCGCTGACCGCCGGAACTTATGGCTACACCTTC.

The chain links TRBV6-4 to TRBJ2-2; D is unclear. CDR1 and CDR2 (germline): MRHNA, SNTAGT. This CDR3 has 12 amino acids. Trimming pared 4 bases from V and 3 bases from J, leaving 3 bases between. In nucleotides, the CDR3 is TGTGCCAGCAGTGTAGACACCGGGGAGCTGTTTTTT. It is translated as CASSVDTGELFF.

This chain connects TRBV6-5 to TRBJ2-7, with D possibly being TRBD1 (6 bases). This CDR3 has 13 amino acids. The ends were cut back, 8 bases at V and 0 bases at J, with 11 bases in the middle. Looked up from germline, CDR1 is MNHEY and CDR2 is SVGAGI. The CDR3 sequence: CASRTASSYEQYF. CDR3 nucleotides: TGTGCCAGCCGGACAGCTTCCTCCTACGAGCAGTACTTC.

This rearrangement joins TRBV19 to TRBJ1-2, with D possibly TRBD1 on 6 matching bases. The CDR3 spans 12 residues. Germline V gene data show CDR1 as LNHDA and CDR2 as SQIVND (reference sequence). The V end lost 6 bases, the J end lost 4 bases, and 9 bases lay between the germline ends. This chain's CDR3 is CASRDRSYGYTF. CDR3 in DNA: TGTGCCAGTAGAGACAGGTCCTATGGCTACACCTTC.

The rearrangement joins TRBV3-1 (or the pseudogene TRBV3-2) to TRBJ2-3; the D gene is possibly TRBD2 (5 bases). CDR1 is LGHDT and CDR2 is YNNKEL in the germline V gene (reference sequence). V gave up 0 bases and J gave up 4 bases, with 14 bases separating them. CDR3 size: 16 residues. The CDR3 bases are TGTGCCAGCAGCCAAGATTCCCGGGGATGGGCAGATACGCAGTATTTT. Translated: CASSQDSRGWADTQYF.

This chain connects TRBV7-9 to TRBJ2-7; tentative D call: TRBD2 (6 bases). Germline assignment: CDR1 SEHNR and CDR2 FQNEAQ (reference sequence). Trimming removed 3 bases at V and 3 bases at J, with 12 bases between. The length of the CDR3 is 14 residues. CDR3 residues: CASSFGGAVYEQYF. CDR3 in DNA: TGTGCCAGCAGCTTCGGAGGGGCGGTCTACGAGCAGTACTTC. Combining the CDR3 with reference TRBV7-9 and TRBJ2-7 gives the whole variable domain DTGVSQNPRHKITKRGQNVTFRCDPISEHNRLYWYRQTLGQGPEFLTYFQNEAQLEKSRLLSDRFSAERPKGSFSTLEIQRTEQGDSAMYLCASSFGGAVYEQYFGPGTRLTVT.

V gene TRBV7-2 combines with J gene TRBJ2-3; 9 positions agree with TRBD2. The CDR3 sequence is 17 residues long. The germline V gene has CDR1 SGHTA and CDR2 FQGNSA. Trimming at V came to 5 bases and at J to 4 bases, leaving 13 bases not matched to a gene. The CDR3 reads CASSARLGGGAPDTQYF. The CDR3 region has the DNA TGTGCCAGCAGCGCCCGACTGGGCGGGGGGGCCCCAGATACGCAGTATTTT. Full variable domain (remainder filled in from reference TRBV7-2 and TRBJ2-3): GAGVSQSPSNKVTEKGKDVELRCDPISGHTALYWYRQSLGQGLEFLIYFQGNSAPDKSGLPSDRFSAERTGGSVSTLTIQRTQQEDSAVYLCASSARLGGGAPDTQYFGPGTRLTVL.

The CDR3, as DNA: TGTGCCAGCAGTTTAGTAGGCATCTCCTACGAGCAGTACTTC. The encoded protein is CASSLVGISYEQYF. This chain links TRBV27 with TRBJ2-7; D unclear. This CDR3 has 14 amino acids. V was trimmed by 2 bases and J by 0 bases, leaving 8 bases between them. Per the germline V gene, CDR1 is MNHEY and CDR2 is SMNVEV (reference sequence).